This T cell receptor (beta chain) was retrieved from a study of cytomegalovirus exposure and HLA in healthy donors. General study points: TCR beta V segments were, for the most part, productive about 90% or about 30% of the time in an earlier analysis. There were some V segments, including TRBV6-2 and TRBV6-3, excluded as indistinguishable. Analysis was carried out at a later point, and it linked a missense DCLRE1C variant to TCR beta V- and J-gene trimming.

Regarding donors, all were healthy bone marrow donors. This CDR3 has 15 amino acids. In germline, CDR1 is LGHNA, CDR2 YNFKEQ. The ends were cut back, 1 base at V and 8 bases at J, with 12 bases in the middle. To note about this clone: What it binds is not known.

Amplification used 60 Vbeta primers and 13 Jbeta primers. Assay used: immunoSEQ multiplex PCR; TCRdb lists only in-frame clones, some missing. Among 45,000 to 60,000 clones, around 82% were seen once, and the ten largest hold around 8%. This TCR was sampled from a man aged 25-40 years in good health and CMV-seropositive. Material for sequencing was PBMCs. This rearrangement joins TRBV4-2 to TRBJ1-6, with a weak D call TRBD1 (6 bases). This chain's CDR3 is CASSQVSGADSPLHF. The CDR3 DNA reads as TGTGCCAGCAGCCAAGTCTCAGGGGCCGATTCACCCCTCCACTTT.